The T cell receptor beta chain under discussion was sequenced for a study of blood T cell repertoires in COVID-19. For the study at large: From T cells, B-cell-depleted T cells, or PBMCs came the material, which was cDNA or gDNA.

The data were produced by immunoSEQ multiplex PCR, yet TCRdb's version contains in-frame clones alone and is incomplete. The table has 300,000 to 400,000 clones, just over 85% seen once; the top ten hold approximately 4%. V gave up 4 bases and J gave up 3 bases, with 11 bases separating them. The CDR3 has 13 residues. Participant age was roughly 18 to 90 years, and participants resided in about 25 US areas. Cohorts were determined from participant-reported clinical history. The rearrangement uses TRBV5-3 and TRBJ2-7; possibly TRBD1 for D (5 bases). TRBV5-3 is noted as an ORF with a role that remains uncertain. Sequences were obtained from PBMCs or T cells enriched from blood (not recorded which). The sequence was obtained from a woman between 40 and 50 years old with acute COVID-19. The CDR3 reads CARSVDIRYEQYF. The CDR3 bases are TGTGCCAGAAGCGTGGACATTCGCTACGAGCAGTACTTC.